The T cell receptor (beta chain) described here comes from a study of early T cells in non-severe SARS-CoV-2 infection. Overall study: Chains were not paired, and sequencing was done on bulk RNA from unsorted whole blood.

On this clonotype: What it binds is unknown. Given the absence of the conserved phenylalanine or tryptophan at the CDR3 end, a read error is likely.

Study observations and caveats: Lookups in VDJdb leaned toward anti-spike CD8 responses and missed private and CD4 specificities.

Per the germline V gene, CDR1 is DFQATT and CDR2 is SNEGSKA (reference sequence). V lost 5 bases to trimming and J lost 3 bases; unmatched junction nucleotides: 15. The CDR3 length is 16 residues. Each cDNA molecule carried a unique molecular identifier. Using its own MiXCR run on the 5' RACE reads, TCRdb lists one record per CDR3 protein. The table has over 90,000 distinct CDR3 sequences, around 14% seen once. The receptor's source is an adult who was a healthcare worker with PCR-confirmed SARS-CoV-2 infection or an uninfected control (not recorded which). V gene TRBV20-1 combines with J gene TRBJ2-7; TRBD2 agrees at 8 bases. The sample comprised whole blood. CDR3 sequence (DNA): TGCAGTGCTTTCGGTGCCGGGGGGGCGACCCGCTACGAGCAGTACATC. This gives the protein CSAFGAGGATRYEQYI.